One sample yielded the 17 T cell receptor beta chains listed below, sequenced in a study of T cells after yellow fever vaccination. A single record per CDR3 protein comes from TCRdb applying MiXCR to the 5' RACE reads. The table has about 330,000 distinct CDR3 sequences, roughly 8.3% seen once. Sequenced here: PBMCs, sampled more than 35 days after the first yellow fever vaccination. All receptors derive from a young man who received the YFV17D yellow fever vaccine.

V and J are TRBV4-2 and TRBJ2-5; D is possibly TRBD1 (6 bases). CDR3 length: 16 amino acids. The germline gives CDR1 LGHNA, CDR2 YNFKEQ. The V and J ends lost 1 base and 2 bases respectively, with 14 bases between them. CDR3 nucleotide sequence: TGTGCCAGCAGCCAAGGAGCCGTGGGGGCACAAGAGACCCAGTACTTC. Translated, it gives CASSQGAVGAQETQYF.

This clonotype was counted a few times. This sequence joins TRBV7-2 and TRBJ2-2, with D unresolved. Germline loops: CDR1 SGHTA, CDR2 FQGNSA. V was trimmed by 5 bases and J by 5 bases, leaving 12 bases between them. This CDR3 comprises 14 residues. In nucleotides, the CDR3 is TGTGCCAGCAGCCTAATACAAGGGACCGGGGAGCTGTTTTTT. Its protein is CASSLIQGTGELFF.

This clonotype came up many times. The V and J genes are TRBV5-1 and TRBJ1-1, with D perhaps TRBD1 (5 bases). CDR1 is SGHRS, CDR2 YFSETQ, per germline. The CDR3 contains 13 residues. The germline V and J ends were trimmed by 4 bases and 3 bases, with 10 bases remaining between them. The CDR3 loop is CASSKGHDTEAFF. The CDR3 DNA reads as TGCGCCAGCAGCAAAGGACACGACACTGAAGCTTTCTTT.

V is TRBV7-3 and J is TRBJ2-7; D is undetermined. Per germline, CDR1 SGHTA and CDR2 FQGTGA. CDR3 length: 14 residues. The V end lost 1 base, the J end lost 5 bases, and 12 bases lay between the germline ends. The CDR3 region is CASSLSPLPNEQYF. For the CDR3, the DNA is TGTGCCAGCAGCTTAAGCCCTCTCCCCAACGAGCAGTACTTC.

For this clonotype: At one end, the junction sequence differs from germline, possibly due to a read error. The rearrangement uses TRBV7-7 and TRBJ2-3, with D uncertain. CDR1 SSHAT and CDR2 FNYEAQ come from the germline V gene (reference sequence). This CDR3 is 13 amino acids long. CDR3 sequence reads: CASSLTDSDTQYF. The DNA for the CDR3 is TGTGCTAGCAGCTTAACAGATTCAGATACGCAGTATTTT.

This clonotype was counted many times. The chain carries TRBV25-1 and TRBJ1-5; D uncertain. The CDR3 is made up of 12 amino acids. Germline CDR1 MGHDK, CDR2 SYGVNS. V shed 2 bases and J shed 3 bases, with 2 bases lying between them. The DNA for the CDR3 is TGTGCCAGCAGTGAAGCCAATCAGCCCCAGCATTTT. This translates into CASSEANQPQHF.

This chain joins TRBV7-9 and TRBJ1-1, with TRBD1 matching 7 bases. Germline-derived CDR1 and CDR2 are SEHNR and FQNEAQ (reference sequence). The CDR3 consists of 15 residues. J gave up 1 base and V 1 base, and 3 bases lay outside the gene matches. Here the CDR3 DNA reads TGTGCCAGCAGCTTAGGGCAGGGGGAGAACACTGAAGCTTTCTTT. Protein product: CASSLGQGENTEAFF.

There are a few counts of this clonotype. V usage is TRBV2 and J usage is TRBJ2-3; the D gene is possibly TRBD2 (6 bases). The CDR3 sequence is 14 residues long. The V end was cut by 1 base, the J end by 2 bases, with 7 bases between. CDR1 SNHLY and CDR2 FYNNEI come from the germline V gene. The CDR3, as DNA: TGTGCCAGCAGTGAAGTAGCGGACACAGATACGCAGTATTTT. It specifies CASSEVADTDTQYF.

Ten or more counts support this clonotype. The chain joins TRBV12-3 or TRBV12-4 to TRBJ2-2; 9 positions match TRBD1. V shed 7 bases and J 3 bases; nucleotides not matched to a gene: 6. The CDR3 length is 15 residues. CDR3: CASNPGQGDTGELFF. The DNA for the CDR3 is TGTGCCAGCAATCCGGGACAGGGCGACACCGGGGAGCTGTTTTTT.

In nucleotides, the CDR3 is TGTGCCAGCAGCCAAGGTGGGGGGCTGACCGGGGCCAACGTCCTGACTTTC. It yields the protein CASSQGGGLTGANVLTF. J is TRBJ2-6 and V is TRBV14; tentatively, D is TRBD1 or TRBD2 (6 bases each). The length of the CDR3 is 17 residues. Trimming stripped 1 base from V and 4 bases from J, with 14 bases between. Germline V gives CDR1 SGHDN, CDR2 FVKESK.

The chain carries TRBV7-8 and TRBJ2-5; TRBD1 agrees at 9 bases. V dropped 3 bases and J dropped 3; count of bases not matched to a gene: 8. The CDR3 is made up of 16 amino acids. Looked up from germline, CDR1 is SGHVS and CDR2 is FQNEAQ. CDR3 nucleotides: TGTGCCAGCAGCTTCGCCCCGGGACAGGGAGAAGAGACCCAGTACTTC. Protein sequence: CASSFAPGQGEETQYF.

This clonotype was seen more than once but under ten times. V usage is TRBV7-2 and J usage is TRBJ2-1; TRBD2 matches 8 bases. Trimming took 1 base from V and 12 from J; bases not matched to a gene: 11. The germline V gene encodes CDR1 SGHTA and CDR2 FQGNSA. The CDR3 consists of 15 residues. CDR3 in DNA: TGTGCCAGCAGCTTAGTAGGTAGCGGGGAGGCGGCGCAGTTCTTC. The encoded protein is CASSLVGSGEAAQFF.

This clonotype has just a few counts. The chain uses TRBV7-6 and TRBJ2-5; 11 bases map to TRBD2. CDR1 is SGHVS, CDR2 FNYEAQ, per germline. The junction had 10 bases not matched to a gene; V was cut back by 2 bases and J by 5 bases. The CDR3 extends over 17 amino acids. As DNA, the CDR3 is TGTGCCAGCAGCTTACGTCTAGCGGGGGGCGTTGCCGAGACCCAGTACTTC. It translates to CASSLRLAGGVAETQYF.

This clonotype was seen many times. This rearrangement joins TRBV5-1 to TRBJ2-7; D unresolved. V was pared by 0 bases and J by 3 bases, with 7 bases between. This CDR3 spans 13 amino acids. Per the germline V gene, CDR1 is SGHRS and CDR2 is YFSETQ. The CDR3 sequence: CASSLGQSYEQYV. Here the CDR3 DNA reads TGCGCCAGCAGCTTGGGCCAGAGCTACGAGCAGTACGTC.

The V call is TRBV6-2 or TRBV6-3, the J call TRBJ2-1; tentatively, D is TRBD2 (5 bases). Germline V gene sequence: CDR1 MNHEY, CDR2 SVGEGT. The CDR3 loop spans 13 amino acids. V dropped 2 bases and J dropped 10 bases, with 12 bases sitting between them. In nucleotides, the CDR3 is TGTGCCAGCAGTTACGGGCCCCCGGGGGAGCAGTTCTTC. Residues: CASSYGPPGEQFF.

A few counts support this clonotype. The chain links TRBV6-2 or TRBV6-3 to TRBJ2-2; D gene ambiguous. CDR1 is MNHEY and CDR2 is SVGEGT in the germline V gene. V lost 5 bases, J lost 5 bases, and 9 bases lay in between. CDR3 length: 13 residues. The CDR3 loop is CASSRPGTGELFF. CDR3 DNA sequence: TGTGCCAGCAGTCGACCAGGTACCGGGGAGCTGTTTTTT.

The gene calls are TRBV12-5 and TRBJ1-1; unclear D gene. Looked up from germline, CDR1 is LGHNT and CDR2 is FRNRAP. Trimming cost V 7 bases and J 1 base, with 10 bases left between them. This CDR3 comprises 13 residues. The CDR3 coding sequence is TGTGCTAGTGCCCTCTCACAGAACACTGAAGCTTTCTTT. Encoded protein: CASALSQNTEAFF.